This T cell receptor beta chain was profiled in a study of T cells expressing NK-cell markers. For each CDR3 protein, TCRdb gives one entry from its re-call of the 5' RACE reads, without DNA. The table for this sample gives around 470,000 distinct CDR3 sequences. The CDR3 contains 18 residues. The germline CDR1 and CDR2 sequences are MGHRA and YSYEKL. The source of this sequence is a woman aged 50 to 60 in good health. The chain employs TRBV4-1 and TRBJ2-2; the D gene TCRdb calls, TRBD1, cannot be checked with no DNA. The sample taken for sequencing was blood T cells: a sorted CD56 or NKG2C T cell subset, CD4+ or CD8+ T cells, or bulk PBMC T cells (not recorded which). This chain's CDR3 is CASSPLNGRGRNTGELFF.